This T cell receptor beta chain was documented in a study of cytomegalovirus exposure and HLA in healthy donors. Study-wide points: The productive fraction for most TCR beta V segments was about 87% or about 30% in an earlier analysis. Many donors shared some public TCRs, even though most TCR sequences were rare. A later analysis linked roughly 17,000 TCR beta sequences to HLA alleles at 0.05 false discovery rate. Researchers counted some 150 TCR beta chains as cytomegalovirus-associated.

A remark on this clone: Its specificity is not known.

Trimming shortened V by 6 bases and J by 0 bases, and 25 bases separated the two germline ends. The CDR3 runs to 18 residues. Per the germline V gene, CDR1 is SGHNT and CDR2 is YYREEE (reference sequence). PCR involved 60 Vbeta and 13 Jbeta primers. The protocol was immunoSEQ multiplex PCR, while the TCRdb copy is restricted to in-frame clones and leaves out a portion. In total, the table holds 50,000 to 70,000 clones. This receptor was identified in a male donor in good health and CMV-seronegative. The chain carries TRBV5-4 and TRBJ2-7, with D perhaps TRBD1 (5 bases). The material sequenced was PBMCs. This chain's CDR3 is CASTVNPLTGYSSYEQYF. The CDR3 bases are TGTGCCAGCACCGTGAATCCGCTAACAGGATACTCCTCCTACGAGCAGTACTTC.